The 24 T cell receptor beta chains reported below all come from one sample, sequenced in a study of CD8 T cells in ankylosing spondylitis. TCRdb reprocessed the 5' RACE reads via MiXCR and lists one record per CDR3 protein. In the table there are around 25,000 distinct CDR3 sequences, around 2.5% of which are singletons. The sequenced sample consisted of blood, either unsorted or a sorted T cell fraction (not recorded which). These receptors were obtained from a female donor with ankylosing spondylitis or in good health (not recorded which).

This clonotype is medium-sized. This chain links TRBV9 with TRBJ1-3, with 7 bases fitting TRBD1. Unmatched junction bases numbered 9, after V lost 6 bases and J lost 0 bases. This CDR3 has 16 amino acids. Germline loops: CDR1 SGDLS, CDR2 YYNGEE. The CDR3 here is CASTPGGSSSGNTIYF. CDR3 coding DNA: TGTGCCAGCACCCCAGGGGGATCATCCTCTGGAAACACCATATATTTT.

This clonotype was found many times. The chain joins TRBV9 to TRBJ2-7; the match to TRBD2 covers 8 bases. With V trimmed by 2 bases and J by 2 bases, 6 bases remained unmatched. This CDR3 spans 15 amino acids. Germline lookup yields CDR1 SGDLS and CDR2 YYNGEE. CDR3 in DNA: TGTGCCAGCAGCGTGTCTAGCGGGCCGACCTACGAGCAGTACTTC. Protein product: CASSVSSGPTYEQYF.

This clonotype was recorded many times. The rearrangement joins TRBV9 to TRBJ2-5; 12 bases line up with TRBD2. Germline CDR1 SGDLS, CDR2 YYNGEE. The CDR3 is made up of 18 amino acids. J gave up 1 base and V 0 bases, and 7 bases lay outside the gene matches. In DNA form, the CDR3 reads TGTGCCAGCAGCGTAGGAGCCGGGACTAGCGGGTTCCAAGAGACCCAGTACTTC. Protein product: CASSVGAGTSGFQETQYF.

The genes are TRBV9 and TRBJ2-2; D is perhaps TRBD1 (5 bases). Germline V gene lookup returns CDR1 SGDLS and CDR2 YYNGEE. The CDR3 is 14 residues long. V lost 0 bases and J lost 4, with 7 bases in between. CDR3 loop: CASSVARATGELFF. The CDR3, as DNA: TGTGCCAGCAGCGTAGCCAGGGCCACCGGGGAGCTGTTTTTT.

This clonotype was counted ten times or more. The rearrangement joins TRBV9 to TRBJ2-1; the D gene is possibly TRBD2 (5 bases). Trimming cost V 2 bases and J 0 bases, with 12 bases left between them. The CDR3 runs 16 residues. CDR1 is SGDLS and CDR2 is YYNGEE in the germline V gene. The DNA for the CDR3 is TGTGCCAGCAGCGTCATCGGGGTGGCCTCCTACAATGAGCAGTTCTTC. It encodes CASSVIGVASYNEQFF.

The chain couples TRBV9 to TRBJ2-5, with D perhaps matching TRBD2 (5 bases). Looked up from germline, CDR1 is SGDLS and CDR2 is YYNGEE. CDR3 length: 15 amino acids. The V end was cut by 1 base, the J end by 4 bases, with 14 bases between. The CDR3 here is CASSVIGSLGETQYF. In nucleotides, the CDR3 is TGTGCCAGCAGCGTAATTGGGAGTTTAGGAGAGACCCAGTACTTC.

This clonotype has ten or more counts. The chain combines TRBV9 with TRBJ2-3; TRBD2 might be the D (6 bases). V lost 1 base, J lost 2 bases, and 8 bases lay in between. CDR3 length equals 14 residues. The germline CDR1 and CDR2 sequences are SGDLS and YYNGEE. The CDR3 DNA sequence: TGTGCCAGCAGCGTAATAGCGGACACAGATACGCAGTATTTT. This sequence encodes CASSVIADTDTQYF.

This clonotype was observed at least ten times. The DNA for the CDR3 is TGTGCCAGCAGCGGTGGACAGAACCGCTACAATGAGCAGTTCTTC. Amino acid sequence: CASSGGQNRYNEQFF. The chain employs TRBV9 and TRBJ2-1; TRBD1 is a possible D gene (6 bases). The V end lost 3 bases, the J end lost 3 bases, and 13 bases lay between the germline ends. This CDR3 has 15 residues. CDR1 is SGDLS, CDR2 YYNGEE, per germline.

This clonotype was counted only a few times. The chain is built from TRBV9 and TRBJ1-6; perhaps TRBD1 as D (6 bases). This CDR3 is 16 amino acids long. Between the trimmed V and J ends, which lost 0 bases and 10 bases, there was a span of 17 bases. The germline V gene has CDR1 SGDLS and CDR2 YYNGEE. In DNA, the CDR3 is TGTGCCAGCAGCGTAGGAGCGGACAGTAGCGTCTCACCCCTCCACTTT. Translated, it gives CASSVGADSSVSPLHF.

At least ten counts were recorded for this clonotype. In DNA form, the CDR3 reads TGTGCCAGCAGCCCAAGTTTAATGGGAGGAAGCACAGATACGCAGTATTTT. Its translation: CASSPSLMGGSTDTQYF. This chain connects TRBV9 to TRBJ2-3, with a tentative D call TRBD2 (6 bases). With 4 bases removed from V and 0 bases from J, the gap between germline ends came to 18 bases. Germline loops: CDR1 SGDLS, CDR2 YYNGEE. The CDR3 length is 17 residues.

By frequency in the sample, this clonotype is medium-sized. The chain carries TRBV9 and TRBJ2-2; the D gene is possibly TRBD2 (5 bases). CDR1 is SGDLS, CDR2 YYNGEE, per germline. The CDR3 totals 15 residues. V dropped 0 bases and J dropped 7 bases, with 13 bases sitting between them. CDR3 coding DNA: TGTGCCAGCAGCGTAGATATGAGGGCCGGCGGGGAGCTGTTTTTT. This sequence encodes CASSVDMRAGGELFF.

This clonotype was seen many times. The rearrangement joins TRBV9 to TRBJ2-1; 10 bases are shared with TRBD2. The ends lost 0 bases at V and 8 bases at J; junction bases unmatched: 8. This CDR3 has 16 amino acids. The germline V gene encodes CDR1 SGDLS and CDR2 YYNGEE. DNA for the CDR3: TGTGCCAGCAGCGTAGGCGCGACTAGCGGGTTCTATGAGCAGTTCTTC. Its protein is CASSVGATSGFYEQFF.

This clonotype was counted at least ten times. The chain is built from TRBV9 and TRBJ2-7, with 7 positions matching TRBD1. This CDR3 has 14 residues. The V segment lost 1 base and the J segment 5 bases; nucleotides outside the gene matches: 6. CDR1 is SGDLS and CDR2 is YYNGEE in the germline V gene. In DNA form, the CDR3 reads TGTGCCAGCAGCGTATCAGGGGGTGGCAACGAGCAGTACTTC. Protein: CASSVSGGGNEQYF.

This clonotype was detected ten times or more. This chain links TRBV9 with TRBJ1-2; D not resolved. This CDR3 region has 12 residues. Germline V CDR1 and CDR2: SGDLS, YYNGEE. The germline V and J ends were trimmed by 4 bases and 7 bases, with 11 bases remaining between them. CDR3 amino acids: CASSTRVGGYTF. The CDR3 coding sequence is TGTGCCAGCAGCACTCGAGTGGGTGGCTACACCTTC.

This clonotype was detected ten times or more. This rearrangement joins TRBV9 to TRBJ1-2; D unresolved. V was cut by 1 base and J by 2 bases, with 12 bases left in between. Germline lookup yields CDR1 SGDLS and CDR2 YYNGEE. The CDR3 extends over 15 amino acids. CDR3 region: CASSVSSDLNYGYTF. CDR3 in DNA: TGTGCCAGCAGCGTATCCAGCGATCTCAACTATGGCTACACCTTC.

V gene TRBV9 combines with J gene TRBJ2-1, with 12 nucleotides matching TRBD2. Losses at the gene ends were 3 bases for V and 7 bases for J; bases not matched to a gene: 8. From germline, CDR1 is SGDLS and CDR2 YYNGEE. This CDR3 is 16 amino acids long. CDR3 DNA: TGTGCCAGCAGCGAACAGACTAGCGGGAGCTGGAATGAGCAGTTCTTC. Translation: CASSEQTSGSWNEQFF.

This clonotype was counted many times. The J gene is TRBJ2-5, the V gene TRBV9; TRBD2 matches 12 bases. V was pared by 0 bases and J by 5 bases, with 8 bases of the junction left unmatched. Germline lookup yields CDR1 SGDLS and CDR2 YYNGEE. The CDR3 spans 17 residues. This chain's CDR3 is CASSVGGYTSGGETQYF. The CDR3 DNA reads as TGTGCCAGCAGCGTAGGAGGGTATACTAGCGGGGGGGAGACCCAGTACTTC.

This clonotype has ten or more counts. This chain uses TRBV9 with TRBJ2-2; possibly TRBD1 or TRBD2 for D (5 bases each). Germline V gives CDR1 SGDLS, CDR2 YYNGEE. The CDR3 sequence is 14 residues long. V was cut by 3 bases and J by 6 bases, with 12 bases left in between. The CDR3 nucleotides read TGTGCCAGCAGCGGAAGAGGGGTGTCCGGGGAGCTGTTTTTT. It is translated as CASSGRGVSGELFF.

This clonotype was counted many times. This rearrangement joins TRBV9 to TRBJ2-2; D unclear. CDR3 length equals 14 residues. The germline gives CDR1 SGDLS, CDR2 YYNGEE. The germline V and J ends were trimmed by 5 bases and 2 bases, with 10 bases remaining between them. For the CDR3, the DNA is TGTGCCAGCAGGCTCACCACAAACACCGGGGAGCTGTTTTTT. It specifies CASRLTTNTGELFF.

This clonotype was counted many times. The chain links TRBV9 to TRBJ2-1; 8 nucleotides line up with TRBD2. Looked up from germline, CDR1 is SGDLS and CDR2 is YYNGEE. CDR3 length: 16 residues. Trimming at V came to 3 bases and at J to 2 bases, leaving 7 bases not matched to a gene. DNA for the CDR3: TGTGCCAGCAGCGCAACTATAGCGGGACCCTACAATGAGCAGTTCTTC. Protein sequence: CASSATIAGPYNEQFF.

The table lists this clonotype with many counts. The V and J genes are TRBV9 and TRBJ1-3; D remains ambiguous. This CDR3 has 13 residues. The germline CDR1 and CDR2 sequences are SGDLS and YYNGEE. The V and J ends lost 0 bases and 1 base respectively, with 2 bases between them. The CDR3 DNA reads as TGTGCCAGCAGCGTAGAATCTGGAAACACCATATATTTT. Encoded protein: CASSVESGNTIYF.

This clonotype was detected many times. The chain has TRBV9 and TRBJ2-1, with 8 bases aligning to TRBD2. Germline V gene sequence: CDR1 SGDLS, CDR2 YYNGEE. The CDR3 is made up of 15 amino acids. V was clipped by 3 bases and J by 6 bases; unmatched bases: 8. The CDR3 region has the DNA TGTGCCAGCAGCGACGGGGGGGCCGTTGGCAATGAGCAGTTCTTC. It is translated as CASSDGGAVGNEQFF.

There are many counts of this clonotype. The CDR3 sequence is CASSVLPGLAGSEQFF. As DNA, the CDR3 is TGTGCCAGCAGCGTGCTACCGGGACTAGCGGGAAGTGAGCAGTTCTTC. This rearrangement joins TRBV9 to TRBJ2-1; 13 bases align to TRBD2. The CDR3 has 16 amino acids. V trimming: 2 bases; J trimming: 9 bases; junction bases outside the gene matches: 8. From germline, CDR1 is SGDLS and CDR2 YYNGEE.

Ten or more counts support this clonotype. The chain has TRBV9 and TRBJ1-2; 8 nucleotides agree with TRBD1. The V and J ends lost 4 bases and 5 bases, in that order; junction bases with no gene match: 7. The CDR3 sequence is 14 residues long. Germline CDR1 reads SGDLS; CDR2 reads YYNGEE. The CDR3 coding sequence is TGTGCCAGCAGCCCAGGGGGCGAGGGGTATGGCTACACCTTC. Encoded protein: CASSPGGEGYGYTF.